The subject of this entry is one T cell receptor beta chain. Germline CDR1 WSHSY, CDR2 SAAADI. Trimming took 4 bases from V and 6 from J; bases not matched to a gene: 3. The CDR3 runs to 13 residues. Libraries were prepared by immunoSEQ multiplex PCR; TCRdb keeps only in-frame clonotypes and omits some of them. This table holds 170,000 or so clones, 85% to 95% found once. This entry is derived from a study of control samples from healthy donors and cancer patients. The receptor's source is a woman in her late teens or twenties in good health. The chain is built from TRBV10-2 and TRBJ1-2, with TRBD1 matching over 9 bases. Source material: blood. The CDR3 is CASSVGDRDGYTF. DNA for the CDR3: TGCGCCAGCAGTGTCGGGGACAGGGATGGCTACACCTTC.